This T cell receptor beta chain was observed in a study of T cells in Graves' hyperthyroidism and ophthalmopathy. This clonotype has ten or more counts. The antigen is not known. Patients aged 18 to 65 with hyperthyroidism were newly diagnosed, with duration under 2 months. Patients were excluded because of uncontrolled infection, other autoimmune disease, pregnancy or lactation. Trimming took 1 base from V and 9 from J, leaving 16 bases between them. Germline assignment: CDR1 LGHDT and CDR2 YNNKEL (reference sequence). The CDR3 runs to 15 residues. Broader study findings: The model made its ophthalmopathy prediction, and onset followed a median about 5.9 months later. Blood held most thyroid clonotypes expanded above 0.001 frequency.

Amplification of TCR beta CDR3 regions was performed using RNA transcripts as template. First-round RT-PCR of the TCR CDR3 relied on the HTBI primer set. Using its own MiXCR run on the multiplex PCR reads, TCRdb lists one record per CDR3 protein. The sample lists about 560,000 distinct CDR3 sequences; over 15% were seen once. This sequence originates from a woman aged 18-29 years with Graves' hyperthyroidism. This chain links TRBV3-1 with TRBJ2-1; D is perhaps TRBD2 (6 bases). The specimen was blood. CDR3 in amino acids: CASSQVGGAVTEQFF. The CDR3 DNA reads TGTGCCAGCAGCCAAGTAGGCGGGGCGGTGACTGAGCAGTTCTTC.